The 27 T cell receptor beta chains below were found in one sample sequenced in a study of early stage breast cancer tumors. The method was immunoSEQ multiplex PCR; TCRdb's version includes in-frame clones alone and lacks a portion of them. The sample has 25,000 to 35,000 clones, approximately 75% seen once. The sample consisted of blood. These receptors were obtained from a person aged 45-60 years with breast cancer.

This clone was seen only once. The V and J genes are TRBV5-1 and TRBJ2-1; 8 bases are shared with TRBD2. V was pared by 1 base and J by 8 bases, with 11 bases of the junction left unmatched. Germline V lookup: CDR1 SGHRS, CDR2 YFSETQ. This CDR3 is 16 amino acids long. The CDR3 sequence: CASSLIKAGVSDEQFF. The CDR3 DNA sequence: TGCGCCAGCAGCTTGATTAAAGCGGGAGTATCCGATGAGCAGTTCTTC.

The chain carries TRBV6-5 and TRBJ2-7; D call uncertain. Trimming took 6 bases from V and 0 from J, leaving 9 bases between them. Looked up from germline, CDR1 is MNHEY and CDR2 is SVGAGI. The CDR3 runs to 13 residues. CDR3 sequence: CASRRTYSYEQYF. CDR3 sequence (DNA): TGTGCCAGCAGAAGGACCTACTCCTACGAGCAGTACTTC.

This clone occurred a few times. The chain carries TRBV5-6 and TRBJ2-2; 9 bases match TRBD2. In germline, CDR1 is SGHDT, CDR2 YYEEEE. Losses at the gene ends were 5 bases for V and 4 bases for J; bases not matched to a gene: 6. The CDR3 has 15 amino acids. The CDR3 nucleotides read TGTGCCAGCAGACTGGGACTAGCAAGCACCGGGGAGCTGTTTTTT. Its protein product is CASRLGLASTGELFF.

This chain joins TRBV7-9 and TRBJ2-7; TRBD2 might be the D (6 bases). In germline, CDR1 is SEHNR, CDR2 FQNEAQ (reference sequence). This CDR3 comprises 15 residues. V was clipped by 0 bases and J by 2 bases, with 11 bases between them. The CDR3 nucleotides read TGTGCCAGCAGCTTAGCGCGGGGAGGCCCCTACGAGCAGTACTTC. Amino acid sequence: CASSLARGGPYEQYF.

In nucleotides, the CDR3 is TGCAGCGTTGAAGGGCTAGATACGCAGTATTTT. As protein: CSVEGLDTQYF. The chain links TRBV29-1 to TRBJ2-3; D remains unclear. Germline-derived CDR1 and CDR2 are SQVTM and ANQGSEA. The CDR3 is made up of 11 amino acids. Trimming left V 1 base short and J 5 bases short, with 4 bases between.

V and J are TRBV9 and TRBJ1-2; 10 bases are a match to TRBD1. Trimming took 4 bases from V and 3 from J; bases not matched to a gene: 12. CDR3 length: 17 amino acids. Germline V CDR1 and CDR2: SGDLS, YYNGEE. The CDR3 bases are TGTGCCAGCAGCTCCAGAGAGCGACAGGGGGCTGACTATGGCTACACCTTC. Translation gives CASSSRERQGADYGYTF.

The sample holds one count of this clone. This sequence joins TRBV18 and TRBJ2-6, with TRBD1 identical over 12 bases. V trimming: 3 bases; J trimming: 2 bases; junction bases outside the gene matches: 2. Germline V CDR1 and CDR2: KGHSH, LQKENI. The CDR3 loop spans 17 amino acids. The CDR3 region is CASSPGTGGPGANVLTF. The DNA of the CDR3 is TGTGCCAGCTCACCCGGGACAGGGGGCCCTGGGGCCAACGTCCTGACTTTC.

This clone ranks as large. This CDR3 is CASSLFAHFSWQYF. CDR3 nucleotides: TGTGCCAGCAGCTTGTTCGCACATTTTTCCTGGCAGTACTTC. V is TRBV7-6 and J is TRBJ2-7; D is unresolved. Germline V gives CDR1 SGHVS, CDR2 FNYEAQ. The V and J ends lost 3 bases and 9 bases respectively, with 18 bases between them. This CDR3 spans 14 amino acids.

Written as DNA, the CDR3 is TGTGCCAGCAGTTTAAGGGGGGCACATGAGCAGTTCTTC. Encoded protein: CASSLRGAHEQFF. J is TRBJ2-1 and V is TRBV27, with D perhaps given as TRBD1 or TRBD2 (6 bases each). The V end was cut by 2 bases, the J end by 8 bases, with 10 bases between. The CDR3 loop spans 13 amino acids. CDR1 and CDR2 (germline): MNHEY, SMNVEV (reference sequence).

The V call is TRBV7-2, the J call TRBJ1-5; D is perhaps TRBD1 (5 bases). Germline V gene sequence: CDR1 SGHTA, CDR2 FQGNSA. Trimming cost V 4 bases and J 0 bases, with 13 bases left between them. The CDR3 is 16 amino acids. CDR3 nucleotides: TGTGCCAGCAGCTCGGGGGGGGACCCTAGCAATCAGCCCCAGCATTTT. Amino acid sequence: CASSSGGDPSNQPQHF.

V usage is TRBV5-5 and J usage is TRBJ1-2; D is ambiguous. From germline, CDR1 is SGHKS and CDR2 YYEKEE (reference sequence). This CDR3 contains 13 residues. Trimming left V 0 bases short and J 5 bases short, with 8 bases between. The CDR3 DNA sequence: TGTGCCAGCAGCTTGGCACAGCTGTATGGCTACACCTTC. Its translation is CASSLAQLYGYTF.

This clone was seen many times. The chain uses TRBV9 and TRBJ2-5; D may be TRBD2 (6 bases). The germline V and J ends were trimmed by 4 bases and 0 bases, with 10 bases remaining between them. Germline V gives CDR1 SGDLS, CDR2 YYNGEE. This CDR3 contains 14 residues. The CDR3 is CASSPRDYQETQYF. CDR3 DNA: TGTGCCAGCAGCCCACGGGACTACCAAGAGACCCAGTACTTC.

This clone has just a few counts. V usage is TRBV27 and J usage is TRBJ2-7, with 8 bases matching TRBD1. CDR3 length: 13 amino acids. Germline assignment: CDR1 MNHEY and CDR2 SMNVEV (reference sequence). V trimming: 8 bases; J trimming: 7 bases; junction bases outside the gene matches: 10. The CDR3 is CASSDRANGEQYF. Here the CDR3 DNA reads TGTGCCAGCTCGGACAGGGCCAATGGGGAGCAGTACTTC.

This clone was detected a few times. The chain is built from TRBV9 and TRBJ2-1; TRBD1 aligns across 7 bases. From germline, CDR1 is SGDLS and CDR2 YYNGEE. The CDR3 has 15 amino acids. V shed 0 bases, J shed 4 bases, and the junction held 4 bases outside the gene matches. Here the CDR3 reads CASSVAGTDYNEQFF. The DNA for the CDR3 is TGTGCCAGCAGCGTAGCCGGGACAGATTACAATGAGCAGTTCTTC.

V gene TRBV19 combines with J gene TRBJ2-7, with a possible D match to TRBD1 (5 bases). CDR1 and CDR2 from the germline V gene are LNHDA and SQIVND (reference sequence). The CDR3 is 14 amino acids. V was shortened by 5 bases and J by 7 bases, with 18 bases between the two germline ends. Here the CDR3 DNA reads TGTGCCAGTAGTCAACAGGCTCCACTCGGGGAGCAGTACTTC. Translating it yields CASSQQAPLGEQYF.

This clone was counted a few times. The J gene is TRBJ2-3, the V gene TRBV6-1; D possibly uses TRBD1 or TRBD2 (5 bases each). Germline CDR1 MNHNS, CDR2 SASEGT. The V gene lost 4 bases and the J gene lost 2 bases, with 10 bases spanning the gap. The CDR3 is 14 residues long. The CDR3 here is CASSAPGHTDTQYF. The CDR3, as DNA: TGTGCCAGCAGTGCTCCGGGGCACACAGATACGCAGTATTTT.

This clone was observed many times. The chain carries TRBV2 and TRBJ2-2; 15 bases map to TRBD2. V was pared by 4 bases and J by 7 bases, with 4 bases of the junction left unmatched. The CDR3 is 16 residues long. The germline V gene has CDR1 SNHLY and CDR2 FYNNEI. This CDR3 is CASSGGLAGGSGELFF. For the CDR3, the DNA is TGTGCCAGCAGTGGGGGACTAGCGGGGGGCAGCGGGGAGCTGTTTTTT.

This clone has a single count. The chain carries TRBV6-5 and TRBJ1-2; D ambiguous. Germline-derived CDR1 and CDR2 are MNHEY and SVGAGI. V was trimmed by 6 bases and J by 0 bases, leaving 5 bases between them. CDR3 size: 12 residues. Written as DNA, the CDR3 is TGTGCCAGCAGGGGTTCTAACTATGGCTACACCTTC. Its translation is CASRGSNYGYTF.

Note on this clone: The germline gene is not matched at one end of the junction; a read error may be the cause. The J gene is TRBJ2-2, the V gene TRBV7-7; D not certain. The CDR3 has 14 residues. Germline assignment: CDR1 SSHAT and CDR2 FNYEAQ (reference sequence). Here the CDR3 DNA reads TGTGCTAGCAGCTCCCCAGCGAACACCGGGGAGCTGTTTTTT. This translates into CASSSPANTGELFF.

Only a few counts were recorded for this clone. V gene TRBV7-3 combines with J gene TRBJ2-3; D may be TRBD2 (5 bases). The CDR3 totals 14 residues. Between the trimmed V and J ends, which lost 5 bases and 9 bases, there was a span of 18 bases. Germline V gives CDR1 SGHTA, CDR2 FQGTGA. Here the CDR3 reads CASSPLSGSGTQYF. CDR3 nucleotides: TGTGCCAGCAGCCCCCTGTCGGGGAGTGGGACGCAGTATTTT. Complete variable domain (other parts from reference TRBV7-3 and TRBJ2-3): GAGVSQTPSNKVTEKGKYVELRCDPISGHTALYWYRQSLGQGPEFLIYFQGTGAADDSGLPNDRFFAVRPEGSVSTLKIQRTERGDSAVYLCASSPLSGSGTQYFGPGTRLTVL.

The gene calls are TRBV5-6 and TRBJ2-7; 7 bases line up with TRBD2. V lost 4 bases to trimming and J lost 5 bases; unmatched junction nucleotides: 9. This CDR3 has 14 amino acids. CDR1 SGHDT and CDR2 YYEEEE come from the germline V gene. CDR3 DNA: TGTGCCAGCAGCCCTGGGAGCGGGGTACACGAGCAGTACTTC. It yields the protein CASSPGSGVHEQYF. Supplemented by reference TRBV5-6 and TRBJ2-7, the full variable domain reads DAGVTQSPTHLIKTRGQQVTLRCSPKSGHDTVSWYQQALGQGPQFIFQYYEEEERQRGNFPDRFSGHQFPNYSSELNVNALLLGDSALYLCASSPGSGVHEQYFGPGTRLTVT.

The chain uses TRBV9 and TRBJ2-7; weak D call: TRBD1 (6 bases). Germline V gene sequence: CDR1 SGDLS, CDR2 YYNGEE. The CDR3 is made up of 15 amino acids. V lost 6 bases and J 0 bases, leaving 16 bases between the germline ends. CDR3 loop: CASTLGAGTSYEQYF. The CDR3 nucleotides are TGTGCCAGCACCCTGGGGGCAGGTACCTCCTACGAGCAGTACTTC.

The rearrangement uses TRBV7-9 and TRBJ1-5; TRBD1 agrees at 9 bases. The CDR3 contains 15 residues. The V gene end was trimmed by 5 bases and the J gene end by 6 bases; junction bases not matched to a gene: 8. Germline CDR1 SEHNR, CDR2 FQNEAQ (reference sequence). CDR3: CASSLDRGGVQPQHF. Written as DNA, the CDR3 is TGTGCCAGCAGCCTGGACAGGGGTGGGGTTCAGCCCCAGCATTTT.

V and J are TRBV27 and TRBJ2-7; tentatively, D is TRBD1 (6 bases). Trimming pared 2 bases from V and 3 bases from J, leaving 8 bases between. The length of the CDR3 is 13 residues. Germline loops: CDR1 MNHEY, CDR2 SMNVEV (reference sequence). CDR3 residues: CASSLQQGYEQYF. CDR3 nucleotide sequence: TGTGCCAGCAGTTTACAACAGGGCTACGAGCAGTACTTC.

The V gene is TRBV10-1, the J gene TRBJ2-2, with TRBD1 matching over 9 bases. The CDR3 spans 16 residues. Trimming at V came to 4 bases and at J to 2 bases, leaving 5 bases not matched to a gene. Germline V gene data show CDR1 as WNHNN and CDR2 as SYGVQD (reference sequence). The DNA for the CDR3 is TGCGCCAGCAGTGGAGACAGGGGGGGTAACACCGGGGAGCTGTTTTTT. Protein product: CASSGDRGGNTGELFF.

The V gene is TRBV6-5, the J gene TRBJ1-1; the D is unclear. Germline V gene data show CDR1 as MNHEY and CDR2 as SVGAGI. The CDR3 sequence is 12 residues long. V shed 2 bases and J shed 1 base, with 2 bases lying between them. The CDR3: CASSYRNTEAFF. Here the CDR3 DNA reads TGTGCCAGCAGTTACCGGAACACTGAAGCTTTCTTT.

This rearrangement joins TRBV18 to TRBJ2-1; TRBD2 matches 10 bases. This CDR3 is 16 amino acids long. The trim removed 3 bases at V and 10 bases at J, leaving 12 bases unmatched. Germline CDR1 and CDR2: KGHSH and LQKENI. In DNA, the CDR3 is TGTGCCAGCTCACCTCAAGCGGGAGGGCCTTTCGAGGAGCAGTTCTTC. It codes for CASSPQAGGPFEEQFF.